Below, 11 T cell receptor beta chains from the same sample are listed, as sequenced in a study of blood T cells in healthy people across ages. With a J-beta primer mix and a sample-barcoded 5' primer, a second PCR ran roughly 6 to 12 cycles. TCRdb analysed the 5' RACE reads with MiXCR anew, one entry per CDR3 protein. Among 650,000 to 700,000 distinct CDR3 sequences listed, 40% to 65% were seen once. Sequences were obtained from blood. The receptor source for this set is a woman older than 75 in good health.

Turning to this clonotype: Compared with germline, one end of the junction differs, possibly owing to a read error. The CDR3 DNA sequence: TGTGCCAGCAGTCTCAGGGGAAGCTCCTACAATGAGCGGTTCTTC. This gives the protein CASSLRGSSYNERFF. The gene calls are TRBV12-3 or TRBV12-4 and TRBJ2-1; D is perhaps TRBD1 (6 bases). The CDR3 runs to 15 residues.

The genes are TRBV5-1 and TRBJ2-1; 9 nucleotides agree with TRBD2. Germline trimming cut 0 bases from V and 7 bases from J; bases unmatched to any gene: 5. This CDR3 has 15 residues. Germline V gene lookup returns CDR1 SGHRS and CDR2 YFSETQ. The CDR3 loop reads CASSLEAGGLNEQFF. The CDR3 nucleotides are TGCGCCAGCAGCTTGGAGGCGGGGGGGCTAAATGAGCAGTTCTTC. The full variable domain, with the rest looked up from reference TRBV5-1 and TRBJ2-1, is KAGVTQTPRYLIKTRGQQVTLSCSPISGHRSVSWYQQTPGQGLQFLFEYFSETQRNKGNFPGRFSGRQFSNSRSEMNVSTLELGDSALYLCASSLEAGGLNEQFFGPGTRLTVL.

This chain connects TRBV20-1 to TRBJ2-7, with a tentative D call TRBD2 (6 bases). Germline values: CDR1 DFQATT, CDR2 SNEGSKA (reference sequence). Trimming removed 3 bases at V and 3 bases at J, with 9 bases between. The CDR3 runs to 12 residues. The CDR3 here is CSASPGVYEQYF. The CDR3 DNA is TGCAGTGCTAGTCCGGGGGTCTACGAGCAGTACTTC.

Concerning this clonotype: This may stem from a read error, because a much larger clone lies one nucleotide away. V is TRBV29-1 and J is TRBJ2-5; possibly TRBD2 for D (6 bases). Germline V CDR1 and CDR2: SQVTM, ANQGSEA. Between the trimmed V and J ends, which lost 4 bases and 11 bases, there was a span of 23 bases. The CDR3 spans 14 residues. CDR3 amino acids: CSVASGTRGNEQYF. Written as DNA, the CDR3 is TGCAGCGTTGCTTCCGGGACTCGGGGCAATGAGCAGTACTTC.

This clonotype was observed many times. The chain couples TRBV5-1 to TRBJ2-1; TRBD2 agrees at 16 bases. This CDR3 is built from 18 residues. The V gene end was trimmed by 4 bases and the J gene end by 2 bases; junction bases not matched to a gene: 6. Germline V gene sequence: CDR1 SGHRS, CDR2 YFSETQ. The CDR3 region has the DNA TGCGCCAGCAGCATGGGACTAGCGGGGGGGCCGGCCTACAATGAGCAGTTCTTC. Protein product: CASSMGLAGGPAYNEQFF.

This chain uses TRBV12-3 or TRBV12-4 with TRBJ2-1, with 7 bases lining up with TRBD1. Unmatched junction bases numbered 3, after V lost 7 bases and J lost 6 bases. The CDR3 has 12 amino acids. The CDR3 sequence is CASTGQINEQFF. The CDR3 coding sequence is TGTGCCAGCACGGGACAGATCAATGAGCAGTTCTTC.

The genes are TRBV7-9 and TRBJ2-2; D unclear. Trimming left V 1 base short and J 4 bases short, with 7 bases between. The CDR3 runs 14 residues. The germline V gene encodes CDR1 SEHNR and CDR2 FQNEAQ (reference sequence). The chain's CDR3 is CASSLETATGELFF. CDR3 coding DNA: TGTGCCAGCAGCTTAGAAACAGCCACCGGGGAGCTGTTTTTT.

This rearrangement joins TRBV20-1 to TRBJ1-5, with D possibly matching TRBD1 (5 bases). Trimming took off 0 bases at V and 3 bases at J, with 15 bases between the two ends. This CDR3 contains 16 residues. Germline CDR1 and CDR2: DFQATT and SNEGSKA (reference sequence). CDR3 protein: CSAREGGAANNQPQHF. The CDR3 bases are TGCAGTGCTAGAGAAGGAGGGGCAGCGAACAATCAGCCCCAGCATTTT.

The chain uses TRBV4-3 and TRBJ2-6, with D unresolved. The CDR3 has 15 residues. Germline V gene lookup returns CDR1 LGHNA and CDR2 YSLEER. V lost 1 base to trimming and J lost 2 bases, with 6 bases between them. The CDR3: CASSQVGTGANVLTF. CDR3 nucleotide sequence: TGCGCCAGCAGCCAAGTGGGAACTGGGGCCAACGTCCTGACTTTC.

The J gene is TRBJ1-2, the V gene TRBV3-1; D call uncertain. This CDR3 is 12 amino acids long. Germline lookup yields CDR1 LGHDT and CDR2 YNNKEL (reference sequence). Trimming removed 2 bases from V and 6 bases from J, with 7 bases in between. The CDR3 region is CASSQRQDGYTF. Written as DNA, the CDR3 is TGTGCCAGCAGCCAACGTCAAGATGGCTACACCTTC.

In its sample, this clonotype was seen many times. The rearrangement joins TRBV10-3 to TRBJ2-3; no reliable D call. Trimming removed 4 bases from V and 2 bases from J, with 4 bases in between. Germline values: CDR1 ENHRY, CDR2 SYGVKD. The CDR3 is 12 amino acids. CDR3 sequence: CAISANTDTQYF. The CDR3 DNA follows: TGTGCCATCAGTGCGAACACAGATACGCAGTATTTT.